This T cell receptor beta chain emerged from a study of regulatory T cells in long-lasting Graves disease. Time point reported: newly diagnosed GD, antithyroid drugs for less than 3 months. Researchers made the TCR library from RNA that was extracted from PBMCs. With iRepertoire HTBI primers and Arm-PCR of CDR3 regions, TCR beta libraries were built. TCRdb re-derived calls from the multiplex PCR reads in MiXCR, one entry per CDR3 protein. The table has hundreds of thousands of distinct CDR3 sequences, approximately 15% seen once. V dropped 1 base and J dropped 6 bases, with 15 bases sitting between them. This CDR3 has 15 amino acids. Germline CDR1 SEHNR, CDR2 FQNEAQ (reference sequence). These data also featured in a second study, about T cells in Graves' hyperthyroidism and ophthalmopathy. That source notes: Carried out on the TCR CDR3, a first-round RT-PCR used the HTBI primer set.

The source is a middle-aged man with Graves disease. The V gene is TRBV7-9, the J gene TRBJ1-2; TRBD1 is a possible D gene (5 bases). The specimen was peripheral blood mononuclear cells (PBMCs), collected at new diagnosis, from a patient treated with antithyroid drugs. This chain's CDR3 is CASSLELAGRDGYTF. CDR3 DNA: TGTGCCAGCAGCTTAGAGTTGGCAGGGAGGGATGGCTACACCTTC.